This T cell receptor (beta chain) was documented in a study of cytomegalovirus exposure and HLA in healthy donors. Turning to the study itself: The approximately 110 validation repertoires used a platform that matched the one used for the approximately 610 first-cohort repertoires, as a later analysis reported. Study results and caveats: In the 120 validation repertoires, more than 85% of cluster scores exceeded 0, per a later analysis. Most TCR sequences were rare, but some public TCRs occurred in many donors.

The V gene end was trimmed by 4 bases and the J gene end by 5 bases; junction bases not matched to a gene: 9. CDR1 and CDR2 (germline): MGHRA, YSYEKL. The CDR3 is 15 amino acids. Libraries were prepared by immunoSEQ multiplex PCR; TCRdb keeps only in-frame clonotypes and omits some of them. This sample has about 71,000 clones, with about 94% found just once. Comments on this clone: Its antigen is still unknown.

This receptor was identified in a woman younger than 30 in good health and CMV-seronegative. Specimen: PBMCs. The chain combines TRBV4-1 with TRBJ2-5; 8 bases match TRBD1. This CDR3 is CASSLSRGRGETQYF. In DNA form, the CDR3 reads TGCGCCAGCAGCCTTAGCAGGGGGCGAGGGGAGACCCAGTACTTC.